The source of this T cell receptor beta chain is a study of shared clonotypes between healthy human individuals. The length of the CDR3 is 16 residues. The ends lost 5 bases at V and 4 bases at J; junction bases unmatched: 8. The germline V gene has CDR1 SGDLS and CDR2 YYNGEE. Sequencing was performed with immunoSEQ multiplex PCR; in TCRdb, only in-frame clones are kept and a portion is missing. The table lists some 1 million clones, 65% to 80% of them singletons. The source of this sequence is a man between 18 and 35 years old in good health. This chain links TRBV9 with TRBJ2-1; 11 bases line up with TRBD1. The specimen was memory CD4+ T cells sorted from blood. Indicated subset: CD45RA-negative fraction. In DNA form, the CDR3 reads TGTGCCAGCAGTTTAGGAGGGACAGGGGGTTACAATGAGCAGTTCTTC. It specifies CASSLGGTGGYNEQFF.